These T cell receptor beta chains were read from a single sample in a study of T cell responses to AZD1222 COVID-19 vaccine. Measured with immunoSEQ multiplex PCR; TCRdb has only the in-frame clones, and not every one. Among approximately 120,000 clones, around 89% were seen once, and the ten largest hold more than 9.5%. The sample in question was peripheral blood, obtained on day 0 of MenACWY control vaccination. The origin of the receptors is an adult in good health. The CDR3 runs from the conserved cysteine through the conserved F or W. The D gene is left open where the match is weak. Not all rows give a size; the values are once, few, many and, for expanded clones, a class.

size,J,D,V,DNA,CDR3
NA,TRBJ2-1,NA,TRBV5-1,TGCGCCAGCAGCCCAGCTTCAGCTAGCTACAATGAGCAGTTCTTC,CASSPASASYNEQFF
NA,TRBJ1-3,NA,TRBV29-1,TGCAGCGTTAAAGCTGGAAACACCATATATTTT,CSVKAGNTIYF
NA,TRBJ1-3,NA,TRBV12-3/TRBV12-4,TGTGCCAGCGGACTCTTCTCTGGAAACACCATATATTTT,CASGLFSGNTIYF
NA,TRBJ2-1,NA,TRBV10-1,TGCGCCAGCAGTGAGTATCGGAACAATGAGCAGTTCTTC,CASSEYRNNEQFF
NA,TRBJ2-1,NA,TRBV11-3,TGTGCCAGCAGCTTATCTAGCGAAATCTCCTACAATGAGCAGTTCTTC,CASSLSSEISYNEQFF
NA,TRBJ2-7,TRBD2,TRBV10-3,TGTGCCATCAGTGGGGGACTAGCGGGTCCCTACGAGCAGTACTTC,CAISGGLAGPYEQYF
NA,TRBJ1-6,NA,TRBV7-8,TGTGCCAGCAGCTCCTCCAGGGATTCACCCCTCCACTTT,CASSSSRDSPLHF
NA,TRBJ2-6,NA,TRBV18,TGTGCCAGCTCACCGATTGCGGTTTCCTCTGGGGCCAACGTCCTGACTTTC,CASSPIAVSSGANVLTF
NA,TRBJ2-5,NA,TRBV7-9,TGTGCCAGCAGCTTACCGTACAAGGACCCCCAAGAGACCCAGTACTTC,CASSLPYKDPQETQYF
NA,TRBJ2-6,TRBD1,TRBV24-1,TGTGCCACCAGCTCGACAGGGGCCGGGGCCAACGTCCTGACTTTC,CATSSTGAGANVLTF
NA,TRBJ2-5,TRBD2,TRBV11-2,TGTGCCAGCAGCTTAGACGGGAGGCCCCCGGAGACCCAGTACTTC,CASSLDGRPPETQYF
few,TRBJ1-6,NA,TRBV3-1/TRBV3-2,TGTGCCAGCAGCCAGTCGTATAATTCACCCCTCCACTTT,CASSQSYNSPLHF
NA,TRBJ2-1,TRBD2,TRBV7-2,TGTGCCAGCAGCCGGAGTGGGACTAGCGGATACAATGAGCAGTTCTTC,CASSRSGTSGYNEQFF
NA,TRBJ2-1,TRBD2,TRBV19,TGTGCCAGTAGTACCAGCGGGAGTTCCTACAATGAGCAGTTCTTC,CASSTSGSSYNEQFF
NA,TRBJ1-1,NA,TRBV21-1,TGTGCCAGCAGCAAAAGTCGGTCCGGATTGAACACTGAAGCTTTCTTT,CASSKSRSGLNTEAFF
NA,TRBJ2-1,NA,TRBV5-4,TGTGCCAGCAGCTTGGGTTCCTTGGCGGCTAATGAGCAGTTCTTC,CASSLGSLAANEQFF
NA,TRBJ1-2,NA,TRBV15,TGTGCCACCAGCAGAGTGGGGGGGATCCGTATTGATGGCTACACCTTC,CATSRVGGIRIDGYTF
NA,TRBJ2-7,NA,TRBV5-5,TGTGCCAGCAGCCATACCGACATAGTATCCTACGAGCAGTACTTC,CASSHTDIVSYEQYF
NA,TRBJ2-5,NA,TRBV5-6,TGTGCCAGCAGCTATAAAGAGACCCAGTACTTC,CASSYKETQYF
few,TRBJ1-1,NA,TRBV30,TGTGCCTGGAGCCTCCTAAAAACTGGCGAAGCTTTCTTT,CAWSLLKTGEAFF
NA,TRBJ1-1,TRBD1,TRBV7-9,TGTGCCAGCAGCTTAGCAACAGGGGGTGTTGTGAACACTGAAGCTTTCTTT,CASSLATGGVVNTEAFF
NA,TRBJ1-1,NA,TRBV5-1,TGCGCCAGCAGCTTATTCCGGACAGCGAACACTGAAGCTTTCTTT,CASSLFRTANTEAFF
NA,TRBJ1-5,TRBD1,TRBV27,TGTGCCAGCAGTCCTTCTCGGACAGGGAGCAATCAGCCCCAGCATTTT,CASSPSRTGSNQPQHF
NA,TRBJ2-2,TRBD1,TRBV5-6,TGTGCCAGCAGCTTTGGACAGGTGAACACCGGGGAGCTGTTTTTT,CASSFGQVNTGELFF
NA,TRBJ2-3,NA,TRBV19,TGTGCCAGTCGACGGGAAGATACGCAGTATTTT,CASRREDTQYF
NA,TRBJ2-1,NA,TRBV9,TGTGCCAGCAGCCCACCAATGGCGGGTCGCAATGAGCAGTTCTTC,CASSPPMAGRNEQFF
NA,TRBJ2-1,NA,TRBV19,TGTGCCAGTCGGAGGGGCAATGAGCAGTTCTTC,CASRRGNEQFF
NA,TRBJ2-3,TRBD2,TRBV10-3,TGTGCCATCAGTCTAGCGGGAGATACGCAGTATTTT,CAISLAGDTQYF
NA,TRBJ2-1,TRBD2,TRBV7-9,TGTGCCAGCAGCACGGGACTAGCGGGACTCAGGGGTGAGCAGTTCTTC,CASSTGLAGLRGEQFF
once,TRBJ2-7,TRBD1,TRBV5-6,TGTGCCAGCAGCTTGGAGGGACAGGGAGTCCACGAGCAGTACTTC,CASSLEGQGVHEQYF
once,TRBJ2-3,NA,TRBV4-2,TGTGCCAGCAGCCACCCTGGACAAGCCACAGATACGCAGTATTTT,CASSHPGQATDTQYF
NA,TRBJ2-1,NA,TRBV7-2,TGTGCCAGCAGCTTTGGCCGCGAGCACAATGAGCAGTTCTTC,CASSFGREHNEQFF
NA,TRBJ2-7,NA,TRBV11-3,TGTGCCAGCAGCTTAGAGGCAGGTACCTACGAGCAGTACTTC,CASSLEAGTYEQYF
NA,TRBJ1-1,TRBD1,TRBV2,TGTGCCAGCAGCAAGACAGGGGGCTTCACTGAAGCTTTCTTT,CASSKTGGFTEAFF
NA,TRBJ2-7,TRBD2,TRBV6-5,TGTGCCAGCAGTTACTCGAGTAGCGGGGGAACCTACGAGCAGTACTTC,CASSYSSSGGTYEQYF
NA,TRBJ2-1,TRBD2,TRBV11-2,TGTGCCAGCAGCTTAGGGGGTCTAGCGGGAGTTGGGGATGAGCAGTTCTTC,CASSLGGLAGVGDEQFF
NA,TRBJ1-4,TRBD1,TRBV30,TGTGCCTGGAAAGACAGGGGCCCCGAAAAACTGTTTTTT,CAWKDRGPEKLFF
few,TRBJ2-1,TRBD1,TRBV5-1,TGCGCCAGCAGCCCCGGGACAGGGGGGCCCTACAATGAGCAGTTCTTC,CASSPGTGGPYNEQFF
once,TRBJ2-2,NA,TRBV7-2,TGTGCCAGCAGCTTATATAGGGGAGCCGGGGAGCTGTTTTTT,CASSLYRGAGELFF
NA,TRBJ2-1,TRBD1,TRBV6-4,TGTGCCAGCAGTCCCGGACAGGGGTACAATGAGCAGTTCTTC,CASSPGQGYNEQFF
many,TRBJ2-1,NA,TRBV10-1,TGCGCCAGCAGCCGGGACTTGAGCTCCTACAATGAGCAGTTCTTC,CASSRDLSSYNEQFF
NA,TRBJ2-2,NA,TRBV7-9,TGTGCCAGCAGCGCCCGAAGGAGGGACACCGGGGAGCTGTTTTTT,CASSARRRDTGELFF
NA,TRBJ1-1,NA,TRBV6-2/TRBV6-3,TGTGCCAGCAGCAACGGCTGGGGTATTGAAGCTTTCTTT,CASSNGWGIEAFF
NA,TRBJ2-7,NA,TRBV6-5,TGTGCCAGCACAGCGGACAGCACCTACGAGCAGTACTTC,CASTADSTYEQYF
NA,TRBJ2-7,NA,TRBV30,TGTGCCTGGAGTGTTGGGGGTATCGAGCAGTACTTC,CAWSVGGIEQYF
NA,TRBJ2-2,NA,TRBV19,TGTGCCAGTAGTTTGTGGGGACGAAAGCGAACCGGGGAGCTGTTTTTT,CASSLWGRKRTGELFF
NA,TRBJ2-1,NA,TRBV2,TGTGCCAGCACACGGGGGCGTGAGCAGTTCTTC,CASTRGREQFF
once,TRBJ1-1,NA,TRBV14,TGTGCCAGCAGCCAAGATTGGCCTACTGAAGCTTTCTTT,CASSQDWPTEAFF
NA,TRBJ2-3,TRBD2,TRBV12-3/TRBV12-4,TGTGCCAGCAGCCTAGCGGGAGATACGCAGTATTTT,CASSLAGDTQYF
once,TRBJ1-2,NA,TRBV6-6,TGTGCCAGCAGTTTTCCACAGGCCGAGGGTGGCTACACCTTC,CASSFPQAEGGYTF